The 32 T cell receptor beta chains listed next were all sequenced from one sample in a study of shared clonotypes between healthy human individuals. The assay was immunoSEQ multiplex PCR, and TCRdb's table has in-frame clones only and misses some. The data show approximately 2.1 million clones, about 92% seen once. The sample taken for sequencing was naive CD4+ T cells from PBMCs. Subset reported: CD45RA+ positively selected. These receptors were collected from a man aged 18 to 35 in good health. Some clones in this sample may be carry-over from other donors' samples.

The genes are TRBV28 and TRBJ2-1; TRBD2 might be the D (5 bases). The V end lost 4 bases, the J end lost 4 bases, and 17 bases lay between the germline ends. The CDR3 length is 16 residues. The germline V gene has CDR1 MDHEN and CDR2 SYDVKM. CDR3 region: CASSSPEARGYNEQFF. DNA of the CDR3: TGTGCCAGCAGTTCCCCCGAGGCTCGAGGGTACAATGAGCAGTTCTTC.

V is TRBV19 and J is TRBJ1-2, with 9 bases matching TRBD1. Germline CDR1 LNHDA, CDR2 SQIVND (reference sequence). The ends lost 6 bases at V and 7 bases at J; junction bases unmatched: 9. CDR3 length equals 14 residues. The CDR3 loop is CASSIQGAVFGYTF. Here the CDR3 DNA reads TGTGCCAGTAGCATACAGGGGGCTGTTTTTGGCTACACCTTC.

V is TRBV25-1 and J is TRBJ1-5; D possibly corresponds to TRBD1 (5 bases). Germline assignment: CDR1 MGHDK and CDR2 SYGVNS. Trimming left V 5 bases short and J 3 bases short, with 8 bases between. CDR3 length: 13 amino acids. The CDR3 DNA sequence: TGTGCCAGCAGTTCAGGGATCAATCAGCCCCAGCATTTT. It is translated as CASSSGINQPQHF.

This rearrangement joins TRBV7-2 to TRBJ1-1, with D perhaps TRBD1 (5 bases). Deletions cut 5 bases from V and 3 bases from J, with 13 bases between. CDR1 is SGHTA, CDR2 FQGNSA, per germline. The length of the CDR3 is 14 residues. CDR3 DNA: TGTGCCAGCAGCCCACAGGTTGGGGACACTGAAGCTTTCTTT. Its translation: CASSPQVGDTEAFF.

This clone was detected a few times. Additional DNA sequences in this sample encode the identical CDR3. CDR3 in DNA: TGTGCCAGCAGCGTAGACCCCAATCAGCCCCAGCATTTT. Its translation: CASSVDPNQPQHF. V is TRBV9 and J is TRBJ1-5; D ambiguous. CDR1 and CDR2 from the germline V gene are SGDLS and YYNGEE. V was pared by 0 bases and J by 3 bases, with 4 bases between. CDR3 size: 13 residues.

This chain connects TRBV19 to TRBJ1-5; TRBD1 might be the D (6 bases). Trimming cost V 3 bases and J 2 bases, with 11 bases left between them. The CDR3 is 15 amino acids. From germline, CDR1 is LNHDA and CDR2 SQIVND (reference sequence). CDR3 coding DNA: TGTGCCAGTAGTATGGGGGCGCGTGGCAATCAGCCCCAGCATTTT. It is translated as CASSMGARGNQPQHF.

The chain employs TRBV25-1 and TRBJ2-2, with 9 bases fitting TRBD1. Trimming cost V 8 bases and J 6 bases; bases outside gene matches: 7. The CDR3 is made up of 14 amino acids. Germline CDR1 and CDR2: MGHDK and SYGVNS. CDR3 in DNA: TGTGCCAGCTCGGGACAGGGTGGCTCCGGGGAGCTGTTTTTT. As protein: CASSGQGGSGELFF.

The genes are TRBV9 and TRBJ1-2; D not resolved. The CDR3 spans 15 residues. Germline CDR1 reads SGDLS; CDR2 reads YYNGEE. Trimming left V 0 bases short and J 0 bases short, with 9 bases between. CDR3 sequence reads: CASSVARASNYGYTF. DNA for the CDR3: TGTGCCAGCAGCGTAGCTAGGGCCTCTAACTATGGCTACACCTTC.

The chain couples TRBV19 to TRBJ2-1, with D perhaps matching TRBD1 (6 bases). The V end was cut by 6 bases, the J end by 6 bases, with 15 bases between. CDR1 LNHDA and CDR2 SQIVND come from the germline V gene (reference sequence). The CDR3 consists of 14 residues. CDR3 protein: CASRTRGGLNEQFF. CDR3 DNA sequence: TGTGCCAGTAGAACCAGGGGCGGGCTCAATGAGCAGTTCTTC.

The genes are TRBV20-1 and TRBJ2-3; possibly TRBD2 for D (6 bases). This CDR3 contains 11 residues. CDR1 and CDR2 from the germline V gene are DFQATT and SNEGSKA (reference sequence). Trimming removed 3 bases from V and 10 bases from J, with 11 bases in between. CDR3 protein: CSARGRDPQYF. CDR3 coding DNA: TGCAGTGCTAGGGGGCGGGACCCGCAGTATTTT.

This rearrangement joins TRBV5-1 to TRBJ2-1; 10 positions agree with TRBD2. Germline values: CDR1 SGHRS, CDR2 YFSETQ. This CDR3 is 15 amino acids long. Trimming cost V 6 bases and J 7 bases; bases outside gene matches: 10. CDR3 sequence (DNA): TGCGCCAGCATATCCGGGACTAGCGATCAAAATGAGCAGTTCTTC. This translates into CASISGTSDQNEQFF.

The chain employs TRBV5-1 and TRBJ1-1; D uncertain. V lost 3 bases and J lost 7, with 22 bases in between. The CDR3 consists of 16 residues. Germline loops: CDR1 SGHRS, CDR2 YFSETQ. The CDR3 loop reads CASSSEPWVEGYEAFF. The CDR3 region has the DNA TGCGCCAGCAGCTCCGAACCGTGGGTGGAGGGTTATGAAGCTTTCTTT.

This chain uses TRBV14 with TRBJ1-3; D remains ambiguous. Trimming removed 0 bases at V and 0 bases at J, with 6 bases between. The germline V gene encodes CDR1 SGHDN and CDR2 FVKESK. CDR3 size: 15 residues. The CDR3, as DNA: TGTGCCAGCAGCCAAGACCTGCGCTCTGGAAACACCATATATTTT. It encodes CASSQDLRSGNTIYF.

The chain is built from TRBV19 and TRBJ2-2, with TRBD2 as a possible D gene (6 bases). V lost 7 bases to trimming and J lost 5 bases, with 20 bases between them. Germline V gene sequence: CDR1 LNHDA, CDR2 SQIVND (reference sequence). The CDR3 is 16 amino acids. The CDR3 DNA sequence: TGTGCCAGTACCCCCACGGGGGACGGCCGAACCGGGGAGCTGTTTTTT. Translation gives CASTPTGDGRTGELFF.

The J gene is TRBJ2-3, the V gene TRBV9; TRBD1 might be the D (6 bases). The CDR3 length is 14 residues. CDR1 is SGDLS, CDR2 YYNGEE, per germline. The ends were cut back, 4 bases at V and 2 bases at J, with 11 bases in the middle. CDR3 nucleotide sequence: TGTGCCAGCAGCCCCGGACAGTTCACAGATACGCAGTATTTT. Its protein product is CASSPGQFTDTQYF.

V usage is TRBV25-1 and J usage is TRBJ2-1, with D possibly TRBD2 on 6 matching bases. V dropped 3 bases and J dropped 10 bases, with 19 bases sitting between them. This CDR3 is built from 15 residues. Germline V gene lookup returns CDR1 MGHDK and CDR2 SYGVNS. CDR3 DNA sequence: TGTGCCAGCAGTGATCCCCAGCGGGCGGATAGGGAGCAGTTCTTC. This sequence encodes CASSDPQRADREQFF.

The V gene is TRBV11-2, the J gene TRBJ1-2; TRBD1 might be the D (5 bases). The CDR3 totals 14 residues. Trimming removed 0 bases at V and 7 bases at J, with 12 bases between. Per the germline V gene, CDR1 is SGHAT and CDR2 is FQNNGV. Written as DNA, the CDR3 is TGTGCCAGCAGCTTAGAACGGGGGATAGGTGGCTACACCTTC. Residues: CASSLERGIGGYTF.

The chain combines TRBV5-1 with TRBJ2-1, with 11 bases lining up with TRBD2. Germline CDR1 is SGHRS and CDR2 is YFSETQ. The CDR3 has 14 residues. V shed 3 bases and J 9 bases; nucleotides not matched to a gene: 5. The CDR3: CASSSGTSGGEQFF. The CDR3, as DNA: TGCGCCAGCAGCTCCGGGACTAGCGGTGGTGAGCAGTTCTTC.

The chain combines TRBV18 with TRBJ2-5, with D tentatively TRBD2 (6 bases). The DNA end favors TRBJ2-7, so the J call may be wrong. The germline V gene has CDR1 KGHSH and CDR2 LQKENI. The length of the CDR3 is 14 residues. CDR3 protein: CASSPRRDSYEQYF. The CDR3 nucleotides read TGTGCCAGCTCACCAAGGCGGGACTCCTACGAGCAGTACTTC.

This clone showed up just a few times. The genes are TRBV5-4 and TRBJ1-2; 9 nucleotides align to TRBD1. Germline loops: CDR1 SGHNT, CDR2 YYREEE (reference sequence). The CDR3 is made up of 16 amino acids. Trimming took 0 bases from V and 5 from J; bases not matched to a gene: 8. CDR3 nucleotide sequence: TGTGCCAGCAGCTTGGGTGGGACAGGGAGGAGTTATGGCTACACCTTC. Residues: CASSLGGTGRSYGYTF.

The chain joins TRBV29-1 to TRBJ1-1; D ambiguous. From germline, CDR1 is SQVTM and CDR2 ANQGSEA. V lost 0 bases and J lost 1, with 9 bases in between. The CDR3 has 14 amino acids. CDR3 nucleotide sequence: TGCAGCGTTGAAGATAGGGTGACGAACACTGAAGCTTTCTTT. Protein sequence: CSVEDRVTNTEAFF.

Note on this clone: The same CDR3 can be traced to other DNA sequences in this sample. The rearrangement uses TRBV5-1 and TRBJ1-1; the D gene is possibly TRBD1 (5 bases). The CDR3 extends over 14 amino acids. Trimming pared 1 base from V and 3 bases from J, leaving 10 bases between. Germline assignment: CDR1 SGHRS and CDR2 YFSETQ. The CDR3 loop is CASSLFGGDTEAFF. As DNA, the CDR3 is TGCGCCAGCAGCTTGTTTGGGGGGGACACTGAAGCTTTCTTT.

The rearrangement joins TRBV5-4 to TRBJ1-4; the D gene is possibly TRBD1 (6 bases). This CDR3 has 16 amino acids. CDR1 and CDR2 from the germline V gene are SGHNT and YYREEE (reference sequence). V lost 0 bases to trimming and J lost 8 bases, with 17 bases between them. The CDR3 loop reads CASSLGGGQSEEKLFF. CDR3 coding DNA: TGTGCCAGCAGCTTGGGGGGGGGACAAAGCGAGGAAAAACTGTTTTTT.

This clone was detected only a few times. V and J are TRBV7-9 and TRBJ1-1, with D maybe TRBD1 (5 bases). This CDR3 spans 14 amino acids. Germline-derived CDR1 and CDR2 are SEHNR and FQNEAQ (reference sequence). The V and J ends lost 2 bases and 2 bases respectively, with 9 bases between them. Here the CDR3 DNA reads TGTGCCAGCAGCTTAACTGGGACCAACACTGAAGCTTTCTTT. It translates to CASSLTGTNTEAFF.

The chain employs TRBV7-3 and TRBJ2-3; 7 bases are a match to TRBD2. V gave up 0 bases and J gave up 8 bases; unmatched junction bases: 5. Germline V CDR1 and CDR2: SGHTA, FQGTGA. CDR3 length equals 14 residues. The CDR3 DNA reads as TGTGCCAGCAGCTTAACAGCGGGGACGGGTACGCAGTATTTT. It is translated as CASSLTAGTGTQYF.

The chain combines TRBV4-1 with TRBJ1-1, with a tentative D call TRBD1 (5 bases). Trimming shortened V by 4 bases and J by 6 bases, and 18 bases separated the two germline ends. Germline V lookup: CDR1 MGHRA, CDR2 YSYEKL. The length of the CDR3 is 15 residues. CDR3 nucleotide sequence: TGCGCCAGCAGCCCGGGACGGGGAAGGGACGCTGAAGCTTTCTTT. Translated: CASSPGRGRDAEAFF.

The chain combines TRBV28 with TRBJ1-2; no clear D gene. The germline V gene has CDR1 MDHEN and CDR2 SYDVKM. V lost 5 bases and J lost 8, with 12 bases in between. The CDR3 length is 12 residues. The CDR3 spells CASSQDVGGYTF. DNA of the CDR3: TGTGCCAGCAGTCAGGACGTTGGGGGCTACACCTTC.

The chain has TRBV7-2 and TRBJ1-5; D perhaps matches TRBD1 (6 bases). The germline V gene encodes CDR1 SGHTA and CDR2 FQGNSA. The CDR3 is 18 amino acids. The V gene lost 1 base and the J gene lost 2 bases, with 18 bases spanning the gap. DNA of the CDR3: TGTGCCAGCAGCTTAGGTCCCCTAAGGGGGGGAGGCAATCAGCCCCAGCATTTT. Encoded protein: CASSLGPLRGGGNQPQHF.

This sequence joins TRBV4-2 and TRBJ1-5, with TRBD1 identical over 7 bases. The germline V gene has CDR1 LGHNA and CDR2 YNFKEQ. The CDR3 consists of 18 residues. After removal of 2 bases from V and 0 bases from J, the junction contained 10 bases not matched to a gene. CDR3 region: CASSQLKLGTVSNQPQHF. CDR3 bases: TGTGCCAGCAGCCAACTTAAACTCGGGACAGTTAGCAATCAGCCCCAGCATTTT.

The J gene is TRBJ2-1, the V gene TRBV5-1; TRBD1 aligns across 10 bases. The CDR3 covers 18 residues. The ends lost 0 bases at V and 7 bases at J; junction bases unmatched: 13. CDR1 and CDR2 from the germline V gene are SGHRS and YFSETQ. The CDR3 loop is CASSLGPLGQGGGNEQFF. The CDR3 DNA is TGCGCCAGCAGCTTGGGACCCCTCGGACAGGGGGGTGGAAATGAGCAGTTCTTC.

The chain combines TRBV7-9 with TRBJ2-2; 9 nucleotides line up with TRBD2. The CDR3 contains 15 residues. Germline V gene lookup returns CDR1 SEHNR and CDR2 FQNEAQ (reference sequence). The CDR3 here is CASGLAGPNTGELFF. The DNA of the CDR3 is TGTGCAAGCGGGCTAGCGGGGCCGAACACCGGGGAGCTGTTTTTT.

This clone was seen only once. This CDR3 reads CASSDPRQGNEKLFF. The CDR3 DNA is TGTGCCAGCAGCGACCCGAGACAGGGGAATGAAAAACTGTTTTTT. The genes are TRBV7-9 and TRBJ1-4, with 8 bases lining up with TRBD1. CDR1 and CDR2 from the germline V gene are SEHNR and FQNEAQ (reference sequence). V was pared by 5 bases and J by 5 bases, with 7 bases of the junction left unmatched. The CDR3 contains 15 residues. Complete variable domain (other parts from reference TRBV7-9 and TRBJ1-4): DTGVSQNPRHKITKRGQNVTFRCDPISEHNRLYWYRQTLGQGPEFLTYFQNEAQLEKSRLLSDRFSAERPKGSFSTLEIQRTEQGDSAMYLCASSDPRQGNEKLFFGSGTQLSVL.